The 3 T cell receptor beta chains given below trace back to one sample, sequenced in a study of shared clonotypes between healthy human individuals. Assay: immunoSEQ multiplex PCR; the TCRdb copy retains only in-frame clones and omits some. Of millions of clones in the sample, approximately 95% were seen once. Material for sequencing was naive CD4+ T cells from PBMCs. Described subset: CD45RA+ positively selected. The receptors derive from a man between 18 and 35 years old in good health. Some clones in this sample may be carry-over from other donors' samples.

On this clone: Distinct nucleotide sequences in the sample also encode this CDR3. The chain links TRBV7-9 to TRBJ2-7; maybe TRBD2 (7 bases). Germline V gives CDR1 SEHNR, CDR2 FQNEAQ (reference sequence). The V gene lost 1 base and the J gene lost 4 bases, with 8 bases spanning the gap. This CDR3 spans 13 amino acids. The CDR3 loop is CASSLEGGYEQYF. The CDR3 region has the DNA TGTGCCAGCAGCTTAGAGGGGGGGTACGAGCAGTACTTC.

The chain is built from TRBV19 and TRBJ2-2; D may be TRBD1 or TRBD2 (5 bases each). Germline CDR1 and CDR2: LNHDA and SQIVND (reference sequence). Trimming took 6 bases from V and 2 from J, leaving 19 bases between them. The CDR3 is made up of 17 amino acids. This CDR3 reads CASSPEYGAPNTGELFF. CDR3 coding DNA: TGTGCCAGTAGCCCTGAATACGGGGCCCCAAACACCGGGGAGCTGTTTTTT.

CDR3 sequence reads: CASSYPGGPEQYF. CDR3 in DNA: TGTGCCAGCAGTTACCCGGGGGGACCCGAGCAGTACTTC. The rearrangement joins TRBV6-5 to TRBJ2-7, with TRBD2 matching 7 bases. The J segment lost 6 bases and the V segment lost 2 bases, leaving 4 bases of the junction unmatched. Germline CDR1 is MNHEY and CDR2 is SVGAGI. The CDR3 spans 13 residues.